Below are 9 T cell receptor beta chains sequenced from a single sample in a study of T-cell memory formation after mild COVID-19. In TCRdb, the 5' RACE reads were re-called with MiXCR into one record per CDR3 protein. This sample yields about 470,000 distinct CDR3 sequences, of which around a quarter are seen a single time; under 15% belongs to the top ten. Sequenced: PBMCs or a T cell subset sorted from them (not recorded which). Receptors were obtained from an adult woman who had mild COVID-19 (a few samples of this study predate the infection). Cell type and time point are not known.

This clonotype was seen a handful of times. The gene calls are TRBV19 and TRBJ2-7; 9 bases fit TRBD1. The CDR3 runs 16 residues. The germline V gene encodes CDR1 LNHDA and CDR2 SQIVND (reference sequence). Trimming took 3 bases from V and 3 from J; bases not matched to a gene: 9. The CDR3 spells CASSIGTGSSYYEQYF. Written as DNA, the CDR3 is TGTGCCAGTAGTATCGGGACAGGGTCCTCCTACTACGAGCAGTACTTC.

This chain joins TRBV12-3 or TRBV12-4 and TRBJ1-5; D possibly corresponds to TRBD1 (5 bases). V was cut by 6 bases and J by 3 bases, with 12 bases left in between. CDR3 length equals 14 residues. The CDR3 loop is CASRPGTDNQPQHF. The CDR3 nucleotides read TGTGCCAGCAGACCTGGGACGGACAATCAGCCCCAGCATTTT.

The chain uses TRBV30 and TRBJ2-1, with 11 bases lining up with TRBD2. The germline V gene encodes CDR1 GTSNPN and CDR2 SVGIG (reference sequence). The V and J ends lost 0 bases and 10 bases, in that order; junction bases with no gene match: 5. The CDR3 sequence is 14 residues long. CDR3 nucleotide sequence: TGTGCCTGGAGTGTATGGACTAGCGGGCGAGAGCAGTTCTTC. Amino acid sequence: CAWSVWTSGREQFF. The full variable domain, in which reference TRBV30 and TRBJ2-1 provide the parts outside the CDR3, is SQTIHQWPATLVQPVGSPLSLECTVEGTSNPNLYWYRQAAGRGLQLLFYSVGIGQISSEVPQNLSASRPQDRQFILSSKKLLLSDSGFYLCAWSVWTSGREQFFGPGTRLTVL.

This clonotype was seen a few times. This chain joins TRBV7-2 and TRBJ2-1; D is unclear. Deletions cut 1 base from V and 9 bases from J, with 10 bases between. Germline CDR1 and CDR2: SGHTA and FQGNSA. This CDR3 spans 13 amino acids. The CDR3 is CASSLVSASEQFF. In DNA form, the CDR3 reads TGTGCCAGCAGCTTAGTGAGTGCGAGTGAGCAGTTCTTC.

This clonotype was detected a few times. This chain connects TRBV7-3 to TRBJ2-3, with 10 bases identical to TRBD2. The CDR3 is 16 amino acids. With V trimmed by 4 bases and J by 2 bases, 6 bases remained unmatched. Germline-derived CDR1 and CDR2 are SGHTA and FQGTGA. CDR3 sequence: CASSSVSGRNTDTQYF. The CDR3 bases are TGTGCCAGCAGCTCCGTTAGCGGGAGGAACACAGATACGCAGTATTTT.

The J gene is TRBJ1-2, the V gene TRBV2; D perhaps matches TRBD1 (5 bases). Between the trimmed V and J ends, which lost 5 bases and 5 bases, there was a span of 12 bases. Germline-derived CDR1 and CDR2 are SNHLY and FYNNEI. The CDR3 sequence is 13 residues long. The CDR3 DNA reads as TGTGCCAGCAGTACCGGGACGGTATATGGCTACACCTTC. Its protein is CASSTGTVYGYTF.

This clonotype occurred a few times. The chain employs TRBV7-9 and TRBJ1-1, with 7 bases that match TRBD1. With 5 bases clipped from V and 2 bases from J, the junction kept 8 bases outside the gene matches. The germline gives CDR1 SEHNR, CDR2 FQNEAQ (reference sequence). The CDR3 extends over 15 amino acids. This CDR3 reads CASSPNRGRNTEAFF. The CDR3 DNA reads TGTGCCAGCAGCCCCAACAGGGGACGAAACACTGAAGCTTTCTTT.

The chain recombines TRBV2 with TRBJ2-7; the D is unclear. In germline, CDR1 is SNHLY, CDR2 FYNNEI. Trimming removed 3 bases at V and 5 bases at J, with 14 bases between. CDR3 length equals 14 residues. The chain's CDR3 is CASSEGRLRNEQYF. CDR3 nucleotides: TGTGCCAGCAGTGAGGGCCGGTTGAGAAACGAGCAGTACTTC.

This clonotype was found a few times. The chain couples TRBV7-2 to TRBJ1-2; D might be TRBD1 (6 bases). This CDR3 spans 13 amino acids. The V end was cut by 5 bases, the J end by 4 bases, with 11 bases between. CDR1 is SGHTA, CDR2 FQGNSA, per germline. CDR3 protein: CASSTKGGYGYTF. In nucleotides, the CDR3 is TGTGCCAGCAGCACAAAGGGGGGCTATGGCTACACCTTC.